This TCR beta chain was retrieved from a study of T cells after yellow fever vaccination. Findings and caveats of the study: Compared with primary, the secondary response was weaker and peaked at day 5, not 15. Post-booster reappearance was seen for most primary-vaccination clones (nearly 97% CD4, 85% to 90% CD8). Highly abundant clonotypes carried over from the bulk population could end up in FACS-sorted repertoires as contaminants.

To note about this clonotype: Its antigen is unidentified.

UMIs and a universal primer site were added when TCR cDNA was made by 5'RACE template switching. Via MiXCR, TCRdb re-called the 5' RACE reads, giving one row per CDR3 protein. The data contain around 250,000 distinct CDR3 sequences, 6.9% of them singletons. Germline CDR1 reads LGHDT; CDR2 reads YNNKEL (reference sequence). Trimming stripped 0 bases from V and 7 bases from J, with 6 bases between. The CDR3 spans 12 residues. This material consisted of CD4+ T cells sorted from PBMCs, taken 15 days after the yellow fever booster vaccination. The TCR was taken from a man aged 30 to 39 who received the YFV17D yellow fever vaccine. V is TRBV3-1 and J is TRBJ2-5; D gene ambiguous. The CDR3 nucleotides read TGTGCCAGCAGCCAAGAGGTCGGGACCCAGTACTTC. As protein: CASSQEVGTQYF.